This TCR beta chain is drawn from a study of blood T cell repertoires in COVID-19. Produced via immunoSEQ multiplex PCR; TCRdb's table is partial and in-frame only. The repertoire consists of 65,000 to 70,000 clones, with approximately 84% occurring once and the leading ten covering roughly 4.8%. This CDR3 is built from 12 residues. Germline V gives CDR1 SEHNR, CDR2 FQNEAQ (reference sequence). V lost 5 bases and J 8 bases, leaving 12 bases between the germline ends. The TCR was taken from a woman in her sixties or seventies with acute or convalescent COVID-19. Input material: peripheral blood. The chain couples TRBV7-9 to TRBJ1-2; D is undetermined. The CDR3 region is CASSPGLAGYTF. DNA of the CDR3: TGTGCCAGCAGCCCCGGCTTAGCGGGCTACACCTTC.